Below, 9 T cell receptor beta chains from the same sample are listed, as sequenced in a study of cytomegalovirus exposure and HLA in healthy donors. Primers included in the PCR were 60 Vbeta and 13 Jbeta primers. The protocol was immunoSEQ multiplex PCR, while the TCRdb copy is restricted to in-frame clones and leaves out a portion. The top ten clones hold roughly 1.5% of a sample with under 200,000 clones, roughly 80% of them seen once. Source material: PBMCs. These TCRs come from a woman younger than 30 in good health and CMV-seronegative.

This chain connects TRBV11-3 to TRBJ2-3, with TRBD2 identical over 8 bases. Germline CDR1 and CDR2: SGHNT and YENEEA. CDR3 length: 15 residues. Unmatched junction bases numbered 7, after V lost 3 bases and J lost 5 bases. The CDR3 sequence is CASSFVERERDTQYF. The CDR3 DNA reads TGTGCCAGCAGCTTTGTCGAGCGGGAGAGAGATACGCAGTATTTT. Based on the CDR3 plus reference TRBV11-3 and TRBJ2-3, the full variable domain is EAGVVQSPRYKIIEKKQPVAFWCNPISGHNTLYWYLQNLGQGPELLIRYENEEAVDDSQLPKDRFSAERLKGVDSTLKIQPAELGDSAVYLCASSFVERERDTQYFGPGTRLTVL.

The chain couples TRBV28 to TRBJ1-2, with D possibly matching TRBD1 (6 bases). The V end was cut by 5 bases, the J end by 4 bases, with 26 bases between. Germline V gives CDR1 MDHEN, CDR2 SYDVKM. The CDR3 is made up of 18 amino acids. The CDR3 is CASSPNLDSVEGSYGYTF. CDR3 coding DNA: TGTGCCAGCAGTCCTAACCTGGACAGTGTAGAAGGCAGCTATGGCTACACCTTC.

This clone appeared a single time. V is TRBV15 and J is TRBJ2-2, with TRBD2 as a possible D gene (5 bases). With 6 bases removed from V and 2 bases from J, the gap between germline ends came to 22 bases. CDR1 LNHNV and CDR2 YYDKDF come from the germline V gene (reference sequence). This CDR3 region has 18 residues. The DNA for the CDR3 is TGTGCCACCAGTGCCTTCCTACCTAGCTGGGGTAACACCGGGGAGCTGTTTTTT. Translated, it gives CATSAFLPSWGNTGELFF.

The chain has TRBV10-3 and TRBJ2-5; 7 bases are shared with TRBD2. CDR3 length: 12 residues. J gave up 4 bases and V 4 bases, and 0 bases lay outside the gene matches. Germline V CDR1 and CDR2: ENHRY, SYGVKD. The DNA of the CDR3 is TGTGCCATCAGTGGGGGGGGAGAGACCCAGTACTTC. It specifies CAISGGGETQYF.

The chain links TRBV2 to TRBJ2-7, with 14 bases aligning to TRBD2. The V and J ends lost 3 bases and 2 bases, in that order; junction bases with no gene match: 15. This CDR3 is 20 amino acids long. Germline lookup yields CDR1 SNHLY and CDR2 FYNNEI. CDR3 in amino acids: CASSDRGQGTSGRSPYEQYV. The CDR3 DNA reads as TGTGCCAGCAGTGATCGGGGGCAAGGGACTAGCGGGAGAAGCCCCTACGAGCAGTACGTC.

This chain links TRBV6-5 with TRBJ1-2; D remains ambiguous. This CDR3 is 16 amino acids long. CDR1 MNHEY and CDR2 SVGAGI come from the germline V gene. Trimming took 0 bases from V and 10 from J, leaving 21 bases between them. The CDR3: CASSYSVRAGVPFYTF. DNA for the CDR3: TGTGCCAGCAGTTACTCCGTGCGGGCAGGTGTCCCCTTCTACACCTTC.

This rearrangement joins TRBV11-3 to TRBJ1-1; 8 bases match TRBD1. With V trimmed by 1 base and J by 5 bases, 0 bases remained unmatched. Germline-derived CDR1 and CDR2 are SGHNT and YENEEA. This CDR3 is 13 amino acids long. The CDR3 is CASSLGQGTEAFF. CDR3 sequence (DNA): TGTGCCAGCAGCTTAGGACAGGGGACTGAAGCTTTCTTT.

About this clone itself: A read error may account for a junction end that differs from germline. V gene TRBV9 combines with J gene TRBJ2-5, with TRBD2 identical over 12 bases. The CDR3 loop spans 15 amino acids. Germline CDR1 SGDLS, CDR2 YYNGEE. The CDR3 reads CAGSATSGSGETQYF. DNA for the CDR3: TGTGCCGGCAGCGCGACTAGCGGGAGCGGGGAGACCCAGTACTTC.

The J gene is TRBJ2-7, the V gene TRBV7-9, with 8 bases that match TRBD2. The CDR3 has 13 amino acids. CDR1 and CDR2 from the germline V gene are SEHNR and FQNEAQ (reference sequence). J gave up 5 bases and V 4 bases, and 4 bases lay outside the gene matches. The CDR3 DNA follows: TGTGCCAGCAGCTCGCGGGAGGACGACGAGCAGTACGTC. Translated: CASSSREDDEQYV.